Listed below are T cell receptor beta chains from one sample, sequenced in a study of pediatric ulcerative colitis. Assay: immunoSEQ multiplex PCR; the TCRdb copy retains only in-frame clones and omits some. In the table there are 30,000 to 45,000 clones, 70% to 90% of which are singletons. The sequencing input was blood. Every receptor here comes from a girl aged 10-17 years with moderate ulcerative colitis. Both conserved end residues are part of each CDR3. Fields, in order: J gene, clone size, D gene, V gene, CDR3 DNA, CDR3 protein. D genes are given only for firm matches. The size of a clone is reported for some rows only, either as once, few or many, or as a class for expanded clones.

TRBJ2-1 . TRBD2 TRBV27 TGTGCCAGCAGCGCGGGACTACTCTACAATGAGCAGTTCTTC CASSAGLLYNEQFF
TRBJ1-5 . . TRBV19 TGTGCCAGTAGTATAAGGAGGGAAAATCAGCCCCAGCATTTT CASSIRRENQPQHF
TRBJ1-2 . . TRBV15 TGTGCCACCAGCAGAGATTTCGACTTAATCGGGGCCCGGAACTATGGCTACACCTTC CATSRDFDLIGARNYGYTF
TRBJ2-1 . . TRBV5-1 TGCGCCAGCAGCTTGGAGACAGGCTCCTACAATGAGCAGTTCTTC CASSLETGSYNEQFF
TRBJ2-4 . . TRBV6-1 TGTGCCAGCAGTGAGGTTTTTACGACCGTAGCCAAAAACATTCAGTACTTC CASSEVFTTVAKNIQYF
TRBJ1-1 . . TRBV11-2 TGTGCCAGCTGCCAAGAGATGGGGGAGGACACTGAAGCTTTCTTT CASCQEMGEDTEAFF
TRBJ2-7 . . TRBV2 TGTGCCAGCTTAAACCAACAAGGGCTCTACGAGCAGTACTTC CASLNQQGLYEQYF
TRBJ1-5 once TRBD1 TRBV30 TGTGCCTGGGGACAGGGGGGTCAGCCCCAGCATTTT CAWGQGGQPQHF
TRBJ2-1 . TRBD1 TRBV27 TGTGCCAGCAGTTCCATTCTGACAGGGGGCCCCTACAATGAGCAGTTCTTC CASSSILTGGPYNEQFF
TRBJ2-7 . TRBD2 TRBV4-1 TGCGCCAGCAGCCAAGTACCCGCGGTAGCGGGGCTAACCTCCTACGAGCAGTACTTC CASSQVPAVAGLTSYEQYF
TRBJ2-7 . TRBD1 TRBV27 TGTGCCAGCAGCCGCCTGGGACAGGGTTTCGAGCAGTACTTC CASSRLGQGFEQYF
TRBJ1-5 . . TRBV21-1 TGTGCCAGCAGCAAAGAGGCGGAACAGGGAGAGGGGTATAGCAATCAGCCCCAGCATTTT CASSKEAEQGEGYSNQPQHF
TRBJ2-3 . TRBD2 TRBV4-1 TGCGCCAGCAGCCAAGTAGGACTAGCGGTCACAGATACGCAGTATTTT CASSQVGLAVTDTQYF
TRBJ1-2 many . TRBV7-2 TGTGCCAGCAGCCCTCCCCTTGAAGAGGACTATGGCTACACCTTC CASSPPLEEDYGYTF
TRBJ1-2 . . TRBV30 TGTGCCTGGAGTTTGACCGTAGGCTACACCTTC CAWSLTVGYTF
TRBJ1-1 . . TRBV2 TGTGCCAGCAGTGATTCTTCAGCGTGGGGGGGGACTGAAGCTTTCTTT CASSDSSAWGGTEAFF
TRBJ2-1 . TRBD1 TRBV7-3 TGTGCCAGCAGCTTAACAGGGACAGGGGAGCACGAGCAGTTCTTC CASSLTGTGEHEQFF
TRBJ1-1 . . TRBV11-3 TGTGCCAGCAGCTTAGGGCTGACAGGTCTTGAAGCTTTCTTT CASSLGLTGLEAFF
TRBJ2-7 . TRBD2 TRBV7-2 TGTGCCAGCAGCGTTAGCGGGCGGGACTCTGGGTACGAGCAGTACTTC CASSVSGRDSGYEQYF
TRBJ1-1 once TRBD1 TRBV10-3 TGTGCCATCAGTGGGGACAGACAGAACACTGAAGCTTTCTTT CAISGDRQNTEAFF
TRBJ1-4 . . TRBV19 TGTGCCAGTAGTATGAGGGGACCAACACGTGAAAAACTGTTTTTT CASSMRGPTREKLFF
TRBJ1-6 . . TRBV7-2 TGTGCCAGCAGCCTCGGGACCACTGGTTCACCCCTCCACTTT CASSLGTTGSPLHF
TRBJ1-4 . TRBD1 TRBV28 TGTGCCAGCAGTCTAAACAGGGGGCTCTATGAAAAACTGTTTTTT CASSLNRGLYEKLFF
TRBJ2-3 . . TRBV9 TGTGCCAGCAGCGCCGACGGGACTTCCATCACAGATACGCAGTATTTT CASSADGTSITDTQYF
TRBJ1-2 once . TRBV7-9 TGTGCCAGCAGCTTAGGTGACCGACAACTCTATGGCTACACCTTC CASSLGDRQLYGYTF
TRBJ2-7 . TRBD2 TRBV4-3 TGCGCCAGCAGCCAAGGGACTAGCGGCCACTACGAGCAGTACTTC CASSQGTSGHYEQYF
TRBJ1-2 . . TRBV28 TGTGCCAGCAGAATCGTTAACTATGGCTACACCTTC CASRIVNYGYTF
TRBJ1-2 . . TRBV27 TGTGCCAGCAAGGCAGGGGCAGACTCTGGCTACACCTTC CASKAGADSGYTF
TRBJ1-1 once . TRBV7-9 TGTGCCAGCAGCCAGACGCCAGGGGAAGCTTTCTTT CASSQTPGEAFF
TRBJ1-1 . TRBD1 TRBV19 TGTGCCAGTACATCGGGGGAGGGGGCTATCACTGAAGCTTTCTTT CASTSGEGAITEAFF
TRBJ1-1 . . TRBV13 TGTGCCAGCAGCTTGGGCCGAACTGAAGCTTTCTTT CASSLGRTEAFF
TRBJ1-1 . TRBD1 TRBV29-1 TGCAGCGTTGAAGGGACAGGAGCCACTGAAGCTTTCTTT CSVEGTGATEAFF
TRBJ1-1 . . TRBV27 TGTGCCAGCAGTTTCGGTTTACAGAACACTGAAGCTTTCTTT CASSFGLQNTEAFF
TRBJ2-5 . . TRBV28 TGTGCCAGCAGTTCTTCCCGGGACTCCAAGGAGACCCAGTACTTC CASSSSRDSKETQYF
TRBJ2-1 . TRBD2 TRBV30 TGTGCCTGGAGTGCCTTGCGGGGGGGCTATAATGAGCAGTTCTTC CAWSALRGGYNEQFF
TRBJ1-2 . . TRBV30 TGTGCCTGGAGGGGGCAGGCCTATGGCTACACCTTC CAWRGQAYGYTF
TRBJ2-1 . . TRBV5-1 TGCGCCAGCAGCTTGGTACAGGGCGGGAATGAGCAGTTCTTC CASSLVQGGNEQFF
TRBJ2-7 . TRBD1 TRBV4-1 TGCGCCAGCAGCCAACCAACAGGGGGCGAGCAGTACTTC CASSQPTGGEQYF
TRBJ2-7 . . TRBV27 TGTGCCAGCAGTTCCATCTTGGGGGCACTCTCCTACGAGCAGTACTTC CASSSILGALSYEQYF
TRBJ2-3 . . TRBV6-1 TGTGCCAGCACCAACGGGGGGCGAATTCGAGATACGCAGTATTTT CASTNGGRIRDTQYF
TRBJ2-1 . TRBD2 TRBV6-5 TGTGCCAGCAGTTACAGGACTAGTTTTTACAATGAGCAGTTCTTC CASSYRTSFYNEQFF
TRBJ1-2 . . TRBV28 TGTGCCAGCAGTTTACGGGTGGGAGTCGGCTACACCTTC CASSLRVGVGYTF
TRBJ2-1 . . TRBV5-1 TGCGCCAGCAGCCCCGGGGAGGGGGCCGGCTACAATGAGCAGTTCTTC CASSPGEGAGYNEQFF
TRBJ1-1 . . TRBV7-9 TGTGCCAGCAGCTTAGTTGACGGAATGAACACTGAAGCTTTCTTT CASSLVDGMNTEAFF
TRBJ2-7 once TRBD1 TRBV5-1 TGCGCCAGCAGCTACAGGGGGAACGACGAGCAGTACTTC CASSYRGNDEQYF
TRBJ1-2 . . TRBV4-1 TGCGCCAGCAGCCAATCGAATTCCGGGACGGCCGGCTACACCTTC CASSQSNSGTAGYTF
TRBJ1-2 . . TRBV6-5 TGTGCCAGCAGTCAGGGAATACAGGGTCGTAGGGGCTACACCTTC CASSQGIQGRRGYTF
TRBJ2-3 . TRBD1 TRBV2 TGTGCCAGCCGGACAGGGTATACAGATACGCAGTATTTT CASRTGYTDTQYF
TRBJ1-1 . . TRBV30 TGTGCCTTCGATCTGGGGATAAGTCGTGCTTTCTTT CAFDLGISRAFF
TRBJ1-2 . . TRBV7-9 TGTGCCAGCAGCTTAGACACTGTCGATGGCTACACCTTC CASSLDTVDGYTF
TRBJ1-1 . . TRBV7-9 TGTGCCAGCAGCTTAGTGAATGGCGGGATGAACACTGAAGCTTTCTTT CASSLVNGGMNTEAFF
TRBJ1-1 . TRBD1 TRBV7-6 TGTGCCAGCAGCGATACAGGGGACCATGAAGCTTTCTTT CASSDTGDHEAFF
TRBJ1-2 . . TRBV9 TGTGCCAGCAGCGTAGGTTCAGGAACTAACTATGGCTACACCTTC CASSVGSGTNYGYTF
TRBJ2-5 once . TRBV14 TGTGCCAGCAGCCAATTTATGAGGGAGACCCAGTACTTC CASSQFMRETQYF
TRBJ2-2 . . TRBV6-4 TGTGCCAGCAGTTACTCGAGGCTAGCCAACACCGGGGAGCTGTTTTTT CASSYSRLANTGELFF
TRBJ2-7 . TRBD2 TRBV4-1 TGCGCCAGCAGCCAAGATGAGGCTAGCGGGGTCTCCTCCTACGAGCAGTACTTC CASSQDEASGVSSYEQYF
TRBJ2-3 . TRBD1 TRBV5-6 TGTGCCAGCAGCGGGAGGGACAGGGCTACTAGCACAGATACGCAGTATTTT CASSGRDRATSTDTQYF
TRBJ2-7 . . TRBV25-1 TGTGCCAGCAGTGAATGGTCCAAGCCTGACGAGCAGTACTTC CASSEWSKPDEQYF
TRBJ1-2 once . TRBV19 TGTGCCAGTAGTATTCAGGGCTCTTCTGGGGGCTACACCTTC CASSIQGSSGGYTF